This T cell receptor (beta chain) was sequenced during a study of cytomegalovirus exposure and HLA in healthy donors. Primers included in the PCR were 60 Vbeta and 13 Jbeta primers. Only in-frame clones appear in the TCRdb table, and some are missing; sequencing was by immunoSEQ multiplex PCR. The sample consists of tens of thousands of clones, approximately 71% of them appearing once. Findings of the study overall: Further analysis, carried out later, found HLA-associated TCR beta chains more clonally expanded than equally common other chains. Apart from CMV serostatus, no immune exposure information was available. In an earlier analysis, most TCR beta V segments were productive about 87% or about 30% of the time.

Donors counted as nominally healthy when sampled, yet unrecorded immune exposures were likely. V lost 4 bases, J lost 4 bases, and 8 bases stayed unmatched. The CDR3 is 16 residues long. Per the germline V gene, CDR1 is SGHNT and CDR2 is YYREEE (reference sequence). On this clone: Antigen unknown.

What was sequenced was PBMCs. The clonotype originates from a man under 40 in good health and CMV-seronegative. The V and J genes are TRBV5-4 and TRBJ2-7; 13 nucleotides match TRBD2. Written as DNA, the CDR3 is TGTGCCAGCAGCCCAGGACTAGCGGGAGTATCGTACGAGCAGTACTTC. Protein product: CASSPGLAGVSYEQYF. The variable domain in full, with the rest retrieved from reference TRBV5-4 and TRBJ2-7, is ETGVTQSPTHLIKTRGQQVTLRCSSQSGHNTVSWYQQALGQGPQFIFQYYREEENGRGNFPPRFSGLQFPNYSSELNVNALELDDSALYLCASSPGLAGVSYEQYFGPGTRLTVT.